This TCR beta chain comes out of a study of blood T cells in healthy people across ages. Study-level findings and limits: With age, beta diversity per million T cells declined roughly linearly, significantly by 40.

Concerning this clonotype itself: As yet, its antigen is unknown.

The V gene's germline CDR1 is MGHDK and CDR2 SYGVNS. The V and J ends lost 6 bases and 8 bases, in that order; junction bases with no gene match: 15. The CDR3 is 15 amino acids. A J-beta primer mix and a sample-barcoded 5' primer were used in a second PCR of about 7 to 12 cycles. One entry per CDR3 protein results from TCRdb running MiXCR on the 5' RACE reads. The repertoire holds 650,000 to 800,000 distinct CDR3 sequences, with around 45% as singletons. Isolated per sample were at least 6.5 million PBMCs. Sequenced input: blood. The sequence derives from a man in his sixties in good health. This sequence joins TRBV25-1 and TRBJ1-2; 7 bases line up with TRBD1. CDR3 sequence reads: CASRETGVTVGGYTF. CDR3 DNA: TGTGCCAGCAGGGAAACAGGGGTGACGGTTGGGGGCTACACCTTC.